This T cell receptor (beta chain) was recovered during a study of T cell responses to AZD1222 COVID-19 vaccine. Study-wide findings and caveats: Unmutated variant regions are reportedly targeted by nearly half of spike-specific TCRs. Spike-specific TCRs gained breadth and depth after people received two AZD1222 doses.

Comments on this clone: The antigen remains unidentified.

Data came from immunoSEQ multiplex PCR; TCRdb stores just in-frame clones and leaves some out. This table has some 74,000 clones, 80% appearing once. The origin of this receptor is an adult in good health. The sequencing used peripheral blood, collected on day 0 of AZD1222 vaccination.

The CDR3 DNA follows: TGTGCCAGCAGCTTAGCTGGAGGACTAGGAGGCAATGAGCAGTTCTTC. Translating it yields CASSLAGGLGGNEQFF. V and J are TRBV7-2 and TRBJ2-1; 7 bases map to TRBD2. The V gene end was trimmed by 0 bases and the J gene end by 6 bases; junction bases not matched to a gene: 8. Germline V gene data show CDR1 as SGHTA and CDR2 as FQGNSA. The CDR3 loop spans 16 amino acids. Full variable domain (remainder filled in from reference TRBV7-2 and TRBJ2-1): GAGVSQSPSNKVTEKGKDVELRCDPISGHTALYWYRQSLGQGLEFLIYFQGNSAPDKSGLPSDRFSAERTGGSVSTLTIQRTQQEDSAVYLCASSLAGGLGGNEQFFGPGTRLTVL.